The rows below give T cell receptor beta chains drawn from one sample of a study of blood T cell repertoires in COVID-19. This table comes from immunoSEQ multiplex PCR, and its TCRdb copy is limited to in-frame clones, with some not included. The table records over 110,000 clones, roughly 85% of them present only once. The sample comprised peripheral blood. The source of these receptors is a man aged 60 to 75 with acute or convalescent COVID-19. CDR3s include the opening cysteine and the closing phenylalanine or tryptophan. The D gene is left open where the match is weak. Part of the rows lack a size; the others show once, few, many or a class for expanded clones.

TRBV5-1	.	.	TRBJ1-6	CASSLGQYNSPLHF	TGCGCCAGCAGCTTGGGACAGTATAATTCACCCCTCCACTTT
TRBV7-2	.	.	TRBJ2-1	CASSYDRSYNEQFF	TGTGCCAGCAGCTACGACAGAAGCTACAATGAGCAGTTCTTC
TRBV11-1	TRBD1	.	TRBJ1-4	CASQGVLFF	TGTGCCAGCCAGGGGGTACTGTTTTTT
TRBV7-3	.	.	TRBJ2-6	CASSPGLTGVLTF	TGTGCCAGCAGCCCGGGACTCACGGGCGTCCTGACTTTC
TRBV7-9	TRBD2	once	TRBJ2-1	CASSQSGRSGGQFF	TGTGCCAGCAGTCAGAGCGGGAGGTCCGGGGGGCAGTTCTTC
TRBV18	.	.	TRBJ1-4	CASSPTVATNEKLFF	TGTGCCAGCTCACCAACGGTAGCAACTAATGAAAAACTGTTTTTT
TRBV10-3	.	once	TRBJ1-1	CAISDGTNTEAFF	TGTGCCATCAGTGACGGGACAAACACTGAAGCTTTCTTT
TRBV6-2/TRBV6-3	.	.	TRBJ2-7	CASSYRDSHEQYF	TGTGCCAGCAGTTACAGAGATAGCCACGAGCAGTACTTC
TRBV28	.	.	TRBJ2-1	CASSLGTSDNEQFF	TGTGCCAGCAGTTTAGGGACTTCGGACAATGAGCAGTTCTTC
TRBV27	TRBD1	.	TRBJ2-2	CASSLSWGQLNTGELFF	TGTGCCAGCAGTTTATCCTGGGGACAGTTGAACACCGGGGAGCTGTTTTTT
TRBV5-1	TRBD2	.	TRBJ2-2	CASSFSLAGETYTGELFF	TGCGCCAGCAGCTTCAGTCTAGCGGGAGAAACCTACACCGGGGAGCTGTTTTTT
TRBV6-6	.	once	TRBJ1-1	CASSYSPGDTEAFF	TGTGCCAGCAGTTACTCGCCAGGGGACACTGAAGCTTTCTTT
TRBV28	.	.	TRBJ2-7	CASSDWSGEQYF	TGTGCCAGCAGCGACTGGTCGGGGGAGCAGTACTTC
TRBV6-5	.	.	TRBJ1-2	CATHRDYGYTF	TGTGCCACTCACAGGGACTATGGCTACACCTTC
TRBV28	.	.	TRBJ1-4	CASIPGQGDEKLFF	TGTGCCAGCATTCCCGGGCAGGGTGATGAAAAACTGTTTTTT
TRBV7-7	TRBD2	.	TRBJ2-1	CASSPAGLAGNEQFF	TGTGCTAGCAGCCCTGCCGGACTAGCGGGGAATGAGCAGTTCTTC
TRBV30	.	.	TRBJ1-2	CALSSWETSYGYTF	TGTGCCTTGAGTAGTTGGGAGACCTCCTATGGCTACACCTTC
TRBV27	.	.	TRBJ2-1	CASSRSYNEQFF	TGTGCCAGCAGCCGGTCCTACAATGAGCAGTTCTTC
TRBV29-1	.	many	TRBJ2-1	CSVEDLVTYNEQFF	TGCAGCGTTGAAGATCTTGTGACTTACAATGAGCAGTTCTTC
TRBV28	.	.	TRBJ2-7	CASSSTGFYEQYF	TGTGCCAGCAGTTCCACAGGATTCTACGAGCAGTACTTC
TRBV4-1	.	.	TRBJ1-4	CASSPPPPGEKLFF	TGCGCCAGCAGCCCCCCCCCGCCGGGGGAAAAACTGTTTTTT
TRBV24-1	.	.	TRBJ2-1	CATSEYSNEQFF	TGTGCCACCAGTGAGTATAGCAATGAGCAGTTCTTC
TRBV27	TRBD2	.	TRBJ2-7	CASSLSREGEYEQYF	TGTGCCAGCAGTTTATCGCGGGAGGGGGAATACGAGCAGTACTTC
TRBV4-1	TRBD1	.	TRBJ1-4	CASSRGTGRTPREKLFF	TGCGCCAGCAGCCGCGGGACAGGGCGGACCCCGAGGGAAAAACTGTTTTTT
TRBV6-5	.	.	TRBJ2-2	CASSSPNTGELFF	TGTGCCAGCAGTAGCCCGAACACCGGGGAGCTGTTTTTT
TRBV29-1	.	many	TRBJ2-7	CSVEKGGGEQYF	TGCAGCGTTGAGAAGGGAGGCGGCGAGCAGTACTTC
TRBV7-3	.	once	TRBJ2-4	CASSLGGGQNIQYF	TGTGCCAGCAGCTTAGGGGGAGGCCAAAACATTCAGTACTTC
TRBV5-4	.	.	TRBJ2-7	CASSLDVGAHREQYF	TGTGCCAGCAGCTTGGATGTGGGAGCACACCGCGAGCAGTACTTC
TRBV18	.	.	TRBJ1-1	CASSPGSSNTEAFF	TGTGCCAGCTCACCGGGGAGTTCCAACACTGAAGCTTTCTTT
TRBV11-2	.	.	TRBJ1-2	CASSLTDSNYGYTF	TGTGCCAGCAGCTTGACAGATTCTAACTATGGCTACACCTTC
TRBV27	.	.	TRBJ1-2	CASRRGGGNYGYTF	TGTGCCAGCAGACGAGGGGGGGGTAACTATGGCTACACCTTC
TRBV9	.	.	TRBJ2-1	CASSVAGNGYNEQFF	TGTGCCAGCAGCGTAGCGGGGAATGGTTACAATGAGCAGTTCTTC
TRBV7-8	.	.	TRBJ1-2	CASSLARGRHGYTF	TGTGCCAGCAGCTTAGCTAGGGGAAGGCATGGCTACACCTTC
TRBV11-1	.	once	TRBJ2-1	CASSRAAGAYNEQFF	TGTGCCAGCAGCCGGGCGGCAGGGGCGTACAATGAGCAGTTCTTC
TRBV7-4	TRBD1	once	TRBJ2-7	CASSGDREVSYEQYF	TGTGCCAGCAGCGGGGACAGGGAGGTCTCCTACGAGCAGTACTTC
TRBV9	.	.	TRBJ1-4	CASSVGGGNEKLFF	TGTGCCAGCAGCGTAGGGGGAGGTAATGAAAAACTGTTTTTT
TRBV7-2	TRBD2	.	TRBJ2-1	CASSSSGGSSYNEQFF	TGTGCCAGCAGCTCTAGCGGGGGCAGCTCCTACAATGAGCAGTTCTTC
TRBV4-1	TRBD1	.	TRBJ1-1	CASSQVSRGLTEAFF	TGCGCCAGCAGCCAAGTATCCAGGGGGCTTACTGAAGCTTTCTTT
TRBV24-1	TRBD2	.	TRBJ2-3	CATSVASGLTDTQYF	TGTGCCACCAGTGTGGCTAGCGGGCTCACAGATACGCAGTATTTT
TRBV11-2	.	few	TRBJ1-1	CASSFRSTVNTEAFF	TGTGCCAGCAGCTTCCGTTCGACTGTGAACACTGAAGCTTTCTTT
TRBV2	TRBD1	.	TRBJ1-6	CASRTGFDNSPLHF	TGTGCCAGCAGGACAGGGTTCGATAATTCACCCCTCCACTTT
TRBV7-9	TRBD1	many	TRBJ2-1	CASSLGTGAMGEQFF	TGTGCCAGCAGCTTAGGGACAGGGGCGATGGGTGAGCAGTTCTTC
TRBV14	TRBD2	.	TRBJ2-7	CASSQDRDYYEQYF	TGTGCCAGCAGCCAAGACCGGGACTACTACGAGCAGTACTTC
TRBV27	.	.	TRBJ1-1	CASSPEWTRPNTEAFF	TGTGCCAGCAGTCCCGAATGGACACGACCGAACACTGAAGCTTTCTTT
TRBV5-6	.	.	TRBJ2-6	CASSLVDRATSGANVLTF	TGTGCCAGCAGCTTGGTCGACAGAGCTACGTCTGGGGCCAACGTCCTGACTTTC
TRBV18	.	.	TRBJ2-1	CASSPRPEGNEQFF	TGTGCCAGCTCACCAAGACCGGAGGGGAATGAGCAGTTCTTC
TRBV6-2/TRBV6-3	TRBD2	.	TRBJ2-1	CASRPGLARYNEQFF	TGTGCCAGCCGCCCGGGACTAGCGCGTTACAATGAGCAGTTCTTC
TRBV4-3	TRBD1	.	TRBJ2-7	CASSQDRTYEQYF	TGCGCCAGCAGCCAGGACAGGACCTACGAGCAGTACTTC
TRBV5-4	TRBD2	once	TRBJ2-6	CASSLGGLAGGSGANVLTF	TGTGCCAGCAGCCTGGGAGGACTAGCGGGAGGCTCTGGGGCCAACGTCCTGACTTTC